The clone carrying this TCR beta chain was seen a few times. Specified time point: newly diagnosed GD, antithyroid drugs for less than 3 months. From PBMCs, RNA was extracted and then used to make the TCR library. The data stem from a study of regulatory T cells in long-lasting Graves disease. The ends lost 2 bases at V and 2 bases at J; junction bases unmatched: 3. There are 15 residues in the CDR3. Germline V gene data show CDR1 as SNHLY and CDR2 as FYNNEI. Building the TCR beta libraries relied on iRepertoire HTBI primers, and CDR3 regions underwent Arm-PCR. TCRdb independently ran MiXCR on the multiplex PCR reads; one entry per CDR3 protein. The profile shows about 450,000 distinct CDR3 sequences, around 15% of them singletons. The same sample was also used in a study of T cells in Graves' hyperthyroidism and ophthalmopathy.

The sequence was collected from a woman between 50 and 59 years old with Graves disease. The specimen comprised peripheral blood mononuclear cells (PBMCs), sampled at new diagnosis, from a patient treated with antithyroid drugs. The chain uses TRBV2 and TRBJ1-5, with 7 nucleotides matching TRBD1. This chain's CDR3 is CASSESGGGNQPQHF. The CDR3, as DNA: TGTGCCAGCAGTGAATCAGGGGGTGGCAATCAGCCCCAGCATTTT.